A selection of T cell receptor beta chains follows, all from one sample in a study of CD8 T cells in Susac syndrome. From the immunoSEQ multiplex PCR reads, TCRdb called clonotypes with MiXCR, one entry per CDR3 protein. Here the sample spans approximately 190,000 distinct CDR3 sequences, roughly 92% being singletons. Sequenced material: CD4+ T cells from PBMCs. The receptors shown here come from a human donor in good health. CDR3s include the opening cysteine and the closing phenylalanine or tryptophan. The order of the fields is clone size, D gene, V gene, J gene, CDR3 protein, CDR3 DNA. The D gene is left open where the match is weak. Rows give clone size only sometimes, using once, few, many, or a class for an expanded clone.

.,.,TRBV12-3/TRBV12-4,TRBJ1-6,CASRAGRVTLYNSPLHF,TGTGCCAGCAGGGCCGGGAGGGTAACCCTGTATAATTCACCCCTCCACTTT
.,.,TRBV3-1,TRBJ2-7,CASSPRLKNEQYF,TGTGCCAGCAGCCCCCGGTTGAAGAACGAGCAGTACTTC
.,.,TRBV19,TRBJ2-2,CASINIGVYTGELFF,TGTGCCAGTATTAACATCGGAGTTTACACCGGGGAGCTGTTTTTT
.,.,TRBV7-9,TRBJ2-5,CASSPTGYQETQYF,TGTGCCAGCAGCCCTACGGGGTACCAAGAGACCCAGTACTTC
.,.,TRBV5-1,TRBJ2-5,CASSPRDGFQETQYF,TGCGCCAGCAGCCCCCGGGACGGATTTCAAGAGACCCAGTACTTC
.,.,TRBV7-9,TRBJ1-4,CASSSGGREKLFF,TGTGCCAGCAGCTCCGGGGGACGGGAAAAACTGTTTTTT
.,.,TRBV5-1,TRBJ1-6,CASSGGLSQREPLHF,TGCGCCAGCAGCGGAGGGCTCTCACAACGAGAACCCCTCCACTTT
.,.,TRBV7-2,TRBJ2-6,CASSRQNSGANVLTF,TGTGCCAGCAGCCGACAGAACTCTGGGGCCAACGTCCTGACTTTC
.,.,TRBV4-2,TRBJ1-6,CASSQDGEDSSYNSPLHF,TGTGCCAGCAGCCAAGATGGAGAGGACAGCTCCTATAATTCACCCCTCCACTTT
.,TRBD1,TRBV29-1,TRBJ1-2,CSVGVGQGIRGLGYTF,TGCAGCGTTGGTGTGGGACAGGGGATTAGGGGTCTTGGCTACACCTTC
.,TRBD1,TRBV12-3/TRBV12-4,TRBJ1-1,CASSPRQGADTEAFF,TGTGCCAGCAGTCCAAGACAGGGGGCGGACACTGAAGCTTTCTTT
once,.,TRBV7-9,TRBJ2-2,CASSLAHVGELFF,TGTGCCAGCAGCTTAGCGCACGTCGGGGAGCTGTTTTTT
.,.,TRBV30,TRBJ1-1,CAWSSRVNTEAFF,TGTGCCTGGAGCAGCCGGGTGAACACTGAAGCTTTCTTT
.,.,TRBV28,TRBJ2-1,CASNGEGFDEQFF,TGTGCCAGCAATGGAGAGGGGTTCGATGAGCAGTTCTTC
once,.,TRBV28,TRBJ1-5,CASSLSGGRNQPQHF,TGTGCCAGCAGTTTATCCGGAGGGAGGAATCAGCCCCAGCATTTT
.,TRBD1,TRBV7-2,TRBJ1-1,CASSLAQGATEAFF,TGTGCCAGCAGCTTAGCTCAGGGGGCCACTGAAGCTTTCTTT
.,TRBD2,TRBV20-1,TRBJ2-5,CSGALAGGETQYF,TGCAGTGGGGCCCTAGCGGGGGGAGAGACCCAGTACTTC
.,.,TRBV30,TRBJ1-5,CAWSAGARANQPQHF,TGTGCCTGGAGCGCTGGGGCCAGAGCCAATCAGCCCCAGCATTTT
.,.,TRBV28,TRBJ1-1,CASSEGGLTEAFF,TGTGCCAGCAGTGAAGGGGGTCTCACTGAAGCTTTCTTT
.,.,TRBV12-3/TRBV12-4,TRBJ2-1,CASSLKDNEQFF,TGTGCCAGCAGTTTAAAAGACAATGAGCAGTTCTTC
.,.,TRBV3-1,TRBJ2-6,CASSPNPSGANVLTF,TGTGCCAGCAGCCCTAACCCTTCTGGGGCCAACGTCCTGACTTTC
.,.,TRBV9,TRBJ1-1,CASSFTVNTEASF,TGTGCCAGCAGTTTTACAGTAAACACTGAAGCTTCCTTT
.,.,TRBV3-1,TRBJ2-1,CASSQDRSEQFF,TGTGCCAGCAGCCAAGATAGGAGCGAGCAGTTCTTC
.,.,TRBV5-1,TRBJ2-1,CASSYRTEYNEQFF,TGCGCCAGCAGCTACAGGACAGAATACAATGAGCAGTTCTTC
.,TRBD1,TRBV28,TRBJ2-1,CASSWDSFSYNEQFF,TGTGCCAGCAGCTGGGACAGCTTCTCCTACAATGAGCAGTTCTTC
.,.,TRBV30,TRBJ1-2,CAWSGADWGGYTF,TGTGCCTGGAGTGGAGCGGACTGGGGTGGCTACACCTTC
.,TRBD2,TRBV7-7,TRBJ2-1,CASSPGLAGGRNEQFF,TGTGCTAGCAGCCCGGGACTAGCGGGGGGTCGGAATGAGCAGTTCTTC
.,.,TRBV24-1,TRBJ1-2,CATSDFARGGGYTF,TGTGCCACCAGTGATTTCGCCAGGGGCGGAGGCTACACCTTC
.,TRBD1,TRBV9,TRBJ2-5,CASSVEAGGGETQYF,TGTGCCAGCAGCGTAGAAGCAGGGGGCGGAGAGACCCAGTACTTC
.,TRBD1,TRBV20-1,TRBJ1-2,CRAVGQEGNYGYTF,TGCAGAGCGGTTGGACAGGAGGGTAACTATGGCTACACCTTC
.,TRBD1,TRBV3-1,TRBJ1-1,CASIPRGRGTEAFF,TGTGCCAGCATCCCGAGGGGGCGGGGGACTGAAGCTTTCTTT
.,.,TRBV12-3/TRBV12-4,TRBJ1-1,CASSLTGLNTEAFF,TGTGCCAGCAGCCTAACAGGGCTGAACACTGAAGCTTTCTTT
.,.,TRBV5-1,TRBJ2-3,CASSFRRTGALSTDTQYF,TGCGCCAGCAGCTTTCGCCGGACCGGGGCCTTAAGCACAGATACGCAGTATTTT
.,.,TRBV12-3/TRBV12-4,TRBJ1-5,CASSRTHSNQPQHF,TGTGCCAGCAGTCGGACACATAGCAATCAGCCCCAGCATTTT
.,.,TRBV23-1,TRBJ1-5,CASPGGPDSNQPQHF,TGCGCCAGCCCGGGGGGGCCGGATAGCAATCAGCCCCAGCATTTT
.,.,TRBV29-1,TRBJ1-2,CSVEGDTWRGYTF,TGCAGCGTTGAGGGGGACACGTGGAGAGGCTACACCTTC
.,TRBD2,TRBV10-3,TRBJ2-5,CAISEGTSGSETQYF,TGTGCCATCAGTGAGGGGACTAGCGGGAGTGAGACCCAGTACTTC
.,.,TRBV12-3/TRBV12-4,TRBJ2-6,CAGKRGPFSGANVLTF,TGTGCCGGTAAGAGAGGGCCGTTCTCTGGGGCCAACGTCCTGACTTTC
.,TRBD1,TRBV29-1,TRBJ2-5,CSVYGTGGQETQYF,TGCAGCGTCTACGGGACAGGGGGCCAAGAGACCCAGTACTTC
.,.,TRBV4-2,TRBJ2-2,CASSQEIATGELFF,TGTGCCAGCAGCCAAGAGATAGCGACCGGGGAGCTGTTTTTT
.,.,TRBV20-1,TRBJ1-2,CSATGHSGYTF,TGCAGTGCTACGGGGCATTCTGGCTACACCTTC
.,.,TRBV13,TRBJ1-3,CASSLGQDISGNTIYF,TGTGCCAGCAGCTTAGGTCAGGACATCTCTGGAAACACCATATATTTT
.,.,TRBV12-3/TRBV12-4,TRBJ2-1,CASNRGYDAQFF,TGTGCCAGCAATCGGGGGTACGACGCCCAGTTCTTC
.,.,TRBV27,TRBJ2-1,CASSRARNEQFF,TGTGCCAGCAGCCGAGCAAGAAATGAGCAGTTCTTC
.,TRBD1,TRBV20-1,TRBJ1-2,CSAMTGTGAHGYTF,TGCAGTGCTATGACCGGGACAGGAGCCCATGGCTACACCTTC